Listed below are T cell receptor beta chains from one sample, sequenced in a study of blood T cell repertoires in COVID-19. TCRdb keeps only in-frame clones here, not all; method: immunoSEQ multiplex PCR. The sample records under 85,000 clones, approximately 87% being singletons. The sequenced sample consisted of peripheral blood. These receptors all stem from a man aged 80 or over in a cohort sampled during active COVID-19. Both conserved end residues are part of each CDR3. The D gene is left open where the match is weak. A row's size may be missing; if present it is once, few, many or a size class.

j_call d_call v_call clone_size cdr3_aa cdr3_nt
TRBJ2-1 TRBD2 TRBV2 - CASSERGSGGGNEQFF TGTGCCAGCAGTGAACGGGGTTCGGGGGGAGGCAATGAGCAGTTCTTC
TRBJ2-2 - TRBV7-9 - CASSLIQSGELFF TGTGCCAGCAGCTTAATACAGTCCGGGGAGCTGTTTTTT
TRBJ2-2 TRBD1 TRBV24-1 - CATTGTGTTGELFF TGTGCCACCACCGGGACAGGCACCACCGGGGAGCTGTTTTTT
TRBJ2-2 - TRBV19 - CASSPGLKPNTGELFF TGTGCCAGTAGTCCCGGACTTAAACCGAACACCGGGGAGCTGTTTTTT
TRBJ1-1 TRBD1 TRBV7-2 - CASGQVNTEAFF TGTGCCAGCGGACAGGTGAACACTGAAGCTTTCTTT
TRBJ2-5 - TRBV9 once CASSRGIGPTEETQYF TGTGCCAGCAGCAGAGGGATAGGACCCACCGAGGAGACCCAGTACTTC
TRBJ2-1 TRBD2 TRBV7-9 - CASSPGRAGAYNEQFF TGTGCCAGCAGCCCCGGCCGAGCGGGGGCGTACAATGAGCAGTTCTTC
TRBJ2-2 - TRBV5-6 - CASSSSGTPNTGELFF TGTGCCAGCAGCTCGTCCGGGACACCGAACACCGGGGAGCTGTTTTTT
TRBJ2-3 TRBD2 TRBV2 - CASSYPGTSGGGASTDTQYF TGTGCCAGCAGTTATCCCGGGACTAGCGGGGGGGGAGCGAGCACAGATACGCAGTATTTT
TRBJ2-7 TRBD2 TRBV7-2 - CASSLAGSGGYYEQYF TGTGCCAGCAGCTTAGCGGGTAGCGGGGGATACTACGAGCAGTACTTC
TRBJ2-1 - TRBV2 - CASRTPYNEQFF TGTGCCAGCAGAACACCCTACAATGAGCAGTTCTTC
TRBJ1-2 - TRBV6-5 - CASKGGNNYGYTF TGTGCCTCCAAGGGCGGGAATAACTATGGCTACACCTTC
TRBJ1-5 TRBD1 TRBV19 - CASSKNTGDSNQPQHF TGTGCCAGTAGTAAAAATACAGGGGATAGCAATCAGCCCCAGCATTTT
TRBJ2-2 TRBD2 TRBV24-1 - CATSDETSWTGELFF TGTGCCACCAGTGATGAGACTAGCTGGACCGGGGAGCTGTTTTTT
TRBJ1-1 - TRBV6-6 - CASSYQKNTEAFF TGTGCCAGCAGTTATCAAAAGAACACTGAAGCTTTCTTT
TRBJ2-1 TRBD2 TRBV3-1/TRBV3-2 - CASSQGRLAGAEQFF TGTGCCAGCAGCCAAGGACGTCTAGCGGGGGCCGAGCAGTTCTTC
TRBJ1-4 - TRBV28 many CASQGYLFPNEKLFF TGTGCCAGCCAGGGGTACCTTTTCCCTAATGAAAAACTGTTTTTT
TRBJ1-1 - TRBV6-2/TRBV6-3 - CASSQEKNTEAFF TGTGCCAGCAGTCAAGAGAAAAACACTGAAGCTTTCTTT
TRBJ1-3 - TRBV5-5 - CASSRSTIIQAGNTIYF TGTGCCAGCAGCCGATCAACGATAATTCAGGCCGGAAACACCATATATTTT
TRBJ2-3 - TRBV10-3 - CAISDPRGYGTDTQYF TGTGCCATCAGTGACCCCCGCGGGTACGGCACAGATACGCAGTATTTT
TRBJ2-7 TRBD1 TRBV5-1 - CASSPIDRGTPYEQYF TGCGCCAGCAGCCCTATCGACAGGGGGACACCCTACGAGCAGTACTTC
TRBJ1-2 TRBD1 TRBV29-1 - CSDSAGTGGENGYTF TGCAGCGACTCAGCTGGGACAGGGGGCGAAAATGGCTACACCTTC
TRBJ1-5 TRBD1 TRBV10-1 - CASSRCRDRGYSNQPQHF TGCGCCAGCAGTAGATGCCGGGACAGGGGGTATAGCAATCAGCCCCAGCATTTT
TRBJ1-6 - TRBV7-6 - CASSLGLGLVVSPLHF TGTGCCAGCAGCTTGGGGCTTGGGCTCGTTGTCTCACCCCTCCACTTT
TRBJ1-5 TRBD1 TRBV27 - CASSRNRGGQPQHF TGTGCCAGCAGTAGAAACAGGGGTGGTCAGCCCCAGCATTTT
TRBJ2-3 TRBD2 TRBV15 - CATSRDSAGGLNTQYF TGTGCCACCAGCAGAGATAGTGCGGGGGGGCTAAATACGCAGTATTTT
TRBJ2-2 TRBD1 TRBV7-2 - CASSFLRDRVAGELFF TGTGCCAGCAGCTTCCTCCGGGACAGGGTCGCCGGGGAGCTGTTTTTT
TRBJ1-2 - TRBV5-1 - CASSSPRGISSNYGYTF TGCGCCAGCAGCTCCCCACGCGGGATAAGTTCTAACTATGGCTACACCTTC
TRBJ1-1 TRBD1 TRBV19 once CASSIDDRGSHTEAFF TGTGCCAGTAGTATAGATGACAGGGGGTCTCACACTGAAGCTTTCTTT
TRBJ2-2 TRBD2 TRBV27 - CASARASGGVGELFF TGTGCCAGCGCTAGGGCTAGCGGGGGCGTCGGGGAGCTGTTTTTT
TRBJ2-2 - TRBV11-1 - CASKPGGSGLTGELFF TGTGCCAGCAAACCAGGCGGGTCCGGGTTGACCGGGGAGCTGTTTTTT
TRBJ1-4 TRBD1 TRBV2 - CASNRDREKLFF TGTGCCAGCAACCGGGACAGAGAAAAACTGTTTTTT
TRBJ2-5 - TRBV28 - CASSSPGMGETQYF TGTGCCAGCAGTTCCCCAGGGATGGGAGAGACCCAGTACTTC
TRBJ1-1 - TRBV5-4 - CASSPSRDTEAFF TGTGCCAGCAGCCCCTCCCGGGACACTGAAGCTTTCTTT
TRBJ2-7 - TRBV3-1/TRBV3-2 - CASSQARDCYSYEQYF TGTGCCAGCAGCCAAGCCAGGGACTGTTACTCCTACGAGCAGTACTTC
TRBJ2-1 TRBD2 TRBV10-3 - CAISDGGGKNEQFF TGTGCCATCAGTGACGGCGGGGGGAAAAATGAGCAGTTCTTC
TRBJ2-1 TRBD2 TRBV19 - CATKGSGVSYNEQFF TGTGCAACTAAAGGGAGCGGGGTCTCCTACAATGAGCAGTTCTTC